This T cell receptor beta chain was obtained from a study of low-dose radiotherapy and immunotherapy resistance in tumors. TRAV- and TRBV-specific primers, spanning alpha and beta chains, primed first-strand cDNA. It was with a constant-region primer and a V-primer adapter that TCRs were amplified over roughly 19 PCR cycles. TCRdb reprocessed the reads with MiXCR, giving one entry per CDR3 protein. The table includes roughly 13,000 distinct CDR3 sequences, about three fifths detected once. The TCR was taken from a human donor with advanced metastatic prostate, ovarian, gallbladder or colorectal cancer (not recorded which). This table probably holds off-target reads from a library built for another chain.

This CDR3 is CASSLGLSGGALEQFF. CDR3 DNA: TGTGCCAGCAGCTTAGGGCTCAGCGGGGGGGCACTCGAGCAGTTCTTC. The chain couples TRBV7-8 to TRBJ2-1, with 10 nucleotides matching TRBD2. Trimming cost V 1 base and J 10 bases; bases outside gene matches: 10. The germline V gene has CDR1 SGHVS and CDR2 FQNEAQ. This CDR3 region has 16 residues.